Each of the 19 T cell receptor beta chains below was sequenced from the same sample in a study of vaccination effects on CD4 cells after COVID-19 (dated by TCRdb to 2022 to 2024). Library preparation used the immunoSEQ multiplex PCR assay. This is the immuneACCESS table as TCRdb keeps it, with only in-frame sequences that have V and J called. A part of the clones is gone; compared with another copy, unresolved V genes explain less than half, and the rest is unexplained. In all, the sample holds 65,000 to 90,000 clones, and 73% of those were seen once. The ten largest clones represent approximately 2% of the sample. Their specific antigens are unknown. After approximately 11 days of culture, CD4+ T cells were isolated with the EasySep CD4+ T cell isolation kit. Participants received two doses of either the BNT162b2 or the mRNA-1273 mRNA SARS-CoV-2 vaccine. Material: CD4+ T cells from PBMCs cultured without peptide, obtained after COVID-19 vaccination. The receptors derive from a human donor who received a COVID-19 vaccine.

This clone was detected a few times. The V call is TRBV7-2, the J call TRBJ1-1; tentatively, D is TRBD1 (6 bases). The CDR3 runs 13 residues. Germline V CDR1 and CDR2: SGHTA, FQGNSA. V was shortened by 4 bases and J by 3 bases, with 9 bases between the two germline ends. CDR3 region: CASSSQGYTEAFF. DNA for the CDR3: TGTGCCAGCAGCTCGCAGGGGTACACTGAAGCTTTCTTT.

V gene TRBV27 combines with J gene TRBJ2-1; D is perhaps TRBD2 (7 bases). The germline V gene encodes CDR1 MNHEY and CDR2 SMNVEV (reference sequence). Trimming stripped 7 bases from V and 0 bases from J, with 13 bases between. The CDR3 is 15 residues long. CDR3 nucleotide sequence: TGTGCCAGCACCCTGGGGGGGCCCTCCTACAATGAGCAGTTCTTC. Amino acid sequence: CASTLGGPSYNEQFF.

The chain employs TRBV6-5 and TRBJ1-3; TRBD1 is a possible D gene (5 bases). Germline V gives CDR1 MNHEY, CDR2 SVGAGI. Deletions cut 7 bases from V and 5 bases from J, with 12 bases between. The CDR3 runs 13 residues. CDR3: CASTGTERNTIYF. CDR3 bases: TGTGCCAGCACTGGGACGGAACGAAACACCATATATTTT.

This clone has only a few counts. At one end the junction does not follow the germline gene, possibly because of a read error. The V and J genes are TRBV27 and TRBJ2-5; 8 nucleotides match TRBD2. This CDR3 is built from 14 residues. Germline CDR1 MNHEY, CDR2 SMNVEV (reference sequence). The CDR3 spells CASSQLTRGALLDF. In DNA form, the CDR3 reads TGTGCCAGCAGTCAATTGACGCGGGGGGCCCTCCTCGACTTC.

This chain uses TRBV10-1 with TRBJ2-4; a weak D match, TRBD1 (6 bases). From germline, CDR1 is WNHNN and CDR2 SYGVQD (reference sequence). The CDR3 is 15 residues long. V shed 4 bases and J shed 11 bases, with 21 bases lying between them. Written as DNA, the CDR3 is TGCGCCAGCAGTGCCACCGAGGACCCAGCAGGGGTTCAGTACTTC. Protein sequence: CASSATEDPAGVQYF.

This clone was found once. The rearrangement uses TRBV12-5 and TRBJ2-1; TRBD1 agrees at 7 bases. Germline CDR1 is LGHNT and CDR2 is FRNRAP. After removal of 1 base from V and 8 bases from J, the junction contained 8 bases not matched to a gene. CDR3 length: 15 residues. The CDR3 region has the DNA TGTGCTAGTGGTTTGGGACAGGGTGTCTTAGATGAGCAGTTCTTC. This translates into CASGLGQGVLDEQFF.

This clone turned up a few times. This chain connects TRBV4-1 to TRBJ2-2; 9 bases match TRBD1. Germline assignment: CDR1 MGHRA and CDR2 YSYEKL. The CDR3 sequence is 18 residues long. The V and J ends lost 0 bases and 6 bases, in that order; junction bases with no gene match: 11. The CDR3 coding sequence is TGCGCCAGCAGCCAAGATCTTGACCCGGGACAGGGTCCCGGGGAGCTGTTTTTT. Amino acid sequence: CASSQDLDPGQGPGELFF.

The chain has TRBV5-6 and TRBJ2-2; the D gene is possibly TRBD2 (6 bases). Germline V gene sequence: CDR1 SGHDT, CDR2 YYEEEE. The CDR3 has 16 residues. The germline V and J ends were trimmed by 0 bases and 6 bases, with 15 bases remaining between them. The CDR3 loop is CASSLALRGWSGELFF. CDR3 coding DNA: TGTGCCAGCAGCTTGGCCTTGCGGGGTTGGTCCGGGGAGCTGTTTTTT.

This clone was seen a single time. This chain links TRBV11-2 with TRBJ2-3, with 10 bases lining up with TRBD1. The CDR3 loop spans 15 amino acids. Germline loops: CDR1 SGHAT, CDR2 FQNNGV. Losses at the gene ends were 5 bases for V and 5 bases for J; bases not matched to a gene: 7. The CDR3, as DNA: TGTGCCAGCAGCCGTGACAGGGGGCTGGGAGATACGCAGTATTTT. Translation gives CASSRDRGLGDTQYF.

This chain links TRBV5-1 with TRBJ1-4, with 9 bases identical to TRBD1. CDR3 length: 14 amino acids. Trimming removed 4 bases from V and 5 bases from J; junction bases left unmatched: 3. The germline CDR1 and CDR2 sequences are SGHRS and YFSETQ. The CDR3 DNA sequence: TGCGCCAGCAGCCCCGACAGGGGGAATGAAAAACTGTTTTTT. This codes for CASSPDRGNEKLFF.

CDR3 protein: CASSWGTGTGLTDTQYF. The CDR3 nucleotides read TGCGCCAGCAGCTGGGGAACCGGGACAGGGTTAACAGATACGCAGTATTTT. The chain is built from TRBV5-1 and TRBJ2-3; 9 bases agree with TRBD1. The V gene's germline CDR1 is SGHRS and CDR2 YFSETQ. The CDR3 runs to 17 residues. Trimming at V came to 3 bases and at J to 3 bases, leaving 11 bases not matched to a gene.

V usage is TRBV19 and J usage is TRBJ2-2, with no clear D. Germline V gives CDR1 LNHDA, CDR2 SQIVND (reference sequence). The CDR3 consists of 15 residues. V was pared by 3 bases and J by 3 bases, with 11 bases between. The CDR3: CASSMYRADTGELFF. The CDR3 DNA reads as TGTGCCAGTAGTATGTACAGAGCCGACACCGGGGAGCTGTTTTTT.

The CDR3 DNA is TGTGCCACCAGTGACTCCGGACGGTCTCGCAATCAGCCCCAGCATTTT. Its translation is CATSDSGRSRNQPQHF. V and J are TRBV24-1 and TRBJ1-5, with D hard to call. CDR1 is KGHDR and CDR2 is SFDVKD in the germline V gene. Trimming removed 4 bases from V and 2 bases from J, with 14 bases in between. The CDR3 contains 16 residues.

This clone was detected a few times. The chain is built from TRBV12-5 and TRBJ1-1, with a tentative D call TRBD1 (5 bases). Deletions cut 0 bases from V and 0 bases from J, with 14 bases between. This CDR3 has 17 amino acids. CDR1 and CDR2 from the germline V gene are LGHNT and FRNRAP. Here the CDR3 DNA reads TGTGCTAGTGGTTTGGTACGGTACCCGGACATGAACACTGAAGCTTTCTTT. Its protein product is CASGLVRYPDMNTEAFF.

J is TRBJ2-1 and V is TRBV9; D not resolved. The CDR3 is 14 amino acids. The ends were cut back, 1 base at V and 7 bases at J, with 12 bases in the middle. Germline CDR1 and CDR2: SGDLS and YYNGEE. CDR3 in DNA: TGTGCCAGCAGCGTATCCCCAGGCCATAATGAGCAGTTCTTC. This sequence encodes CASSVSPGHNEQFF.

This chain links TRBV18 with TRBJ1-5; 8 bases match TRBD1. V shed 3 bases, J shed 4 bases, and the junction held 8 bases outside the gene matches. CDR1 KGHSH and CDR2 LQKENI come from the germline V gene. The CDR3 is 16 residues long. In DNA, the CDR3 is TGTGCCAGCTCACCGACACCGACAGGGGAGAATCAGCCCCAGCATTTT. Protein sequence: CASSPTPTGENQPQHF.

This chain's CDR3 is CASAPGGGFDTGELFF. DNA for the CDR3: TGTGCCAGCGCCCCCGGTGGTGGGTTTGACACCGGGGAGCTGTTTTTT. The chain links TRBV2 to TRBJ2-2; D gene ambiguous. The CDR3 runs to 16 residues. The germline gives CDR1 SNHLY, CDR2 FYNNEI. Trimming left V 8 bases short and J 3 bases short, with 19 bases between.

CDR3 protein: CASRTSGAETQYF. The CDR3 region has the DNA TGTGCCAGCAGGACTAGCGGGGCAGAGACCCAGTACTTC. This chain connects TRBV14 to TRBJ2-5; 11 nucleotides align to TRBD2. The germline V gene has CDR1 SGHDN and CDR2 FVKESK. Trimming cost V 6 bases and J 4 bases; bases outside gene matches: 1. CDR3 length: 13 residues.

The chain links TRBV5-5 to TRBJ1-5; a possible D gene is TRBD1 (5 bases). V was pared by 4 bases and J by 4 bases, with 15 bases between. The length of the CDR3 is 15 residues. The germline V gene encodes CDR1 SGHKS and CDR2 YYEKEE (reference sequence). The chain's CDR3 is CASSAPGPGNQPQHF. The CDR3 DNA is TGTGCCAGCAGCGCCCCGGGACCGGGAAATCAGCCCCAGCATTTT.